Each of the 26 T cell receptor beta chains below was sequenced from the same sample in a study of blood T cell repertoires in COVID-19. The data were produced by immunoSEQ multiplex PCR, yet TCRdb's version contains in-frame clones alone and is incomplete. The sample lists about 220,000 clones, more than 65% occurring once. The material sequenced was peripheral blood. Source of these receptors: a man in his fifties or sixties with active or convalescent COVID-19.

V is TRBV29-1 and J is TRBJ2-1; TRBD2 aligns across 11 bases. The CDR3 extends over 14 amino acids. Germline loops: CDR1 SQVTM, CDR2 ANQGSEA. Trimming took 6 bases from V and 3 from J; bases not matched to a gene: 4. The CDR3 here is CSVDGTSGYNEQFF. The DNA for the CDR3 is TGCAGCGTAGATGGGACTAGCGGCTACAATGAGCAGTTCTTC.

CDR3 residues: CASSPTSGANEQFF. CDR3 sequence (DNA): TGTGCCAGCAGCCCGACTAGCGGGGCGAATGAGCAGTTCTTC. The rearrangement uses TRBV6-6 and TRBJ2-1, with 11 bases matching TRBD2. Trimming cost V 6 bases and J 7 bases; bases outside gene matches: 5. CDR1 is MNHNY, CDR2 SVGAGI, per germline (reference sequence). The CDR3 extends over 14 amino acids.

V and J are TRBV12-3 or TRBV12-4 and TRBJ1-1; D remains unclear. There are 11 residues in the CDR3. Trimming removed 5 bases from V and 5 bases from J, with 6 bases in between. CDR3: CASSGSTEAFF. CDR3 coding DNA: TGTGCCAGCAGTGGCTCAACTGAAGCTTTCTTT.

The V and J genes are TRBV11-2 and TRBJ2-2; TRBD1 matches 10 bases. The V segment lost 7 bases and the J segment 6 bases; nucleotides outside the gene matches: 5. CDR1 SGHAT and CDR2 FQNNGV come from the germline V gene. The CDR3 sequence is 14 residues long. CDR3 coding DNA: TGTGCCAGCAAAAGGACAGGGGGGTCCGGGGAGCTGTTTTTT. It is translated as CASKRTGGSGELFF.

The V call is TRBV3-1 (or the pseudogene TRBV3-2), the J call TRBJ1-2, with D perhaps matching TRBD1 (5 bases). Per the germline V gene, CDR1 is LGHDT and CDR2 is YNNKEL (reference sequence). V dropped 0 bases and J dropped 5 bases, with 22 bases sitting between them. The CDR3 totals 18 residues. The CDR3 bases are TGTGCCAGCAGCCAAGATCTTAGTGTAGGAGGGGTGGGATATGGCTACACCTTC. It is translated as CASSQDLSVGGVGYGYTF.

The chain carries TRBV2 and TRBJ1-1; D is unclear. Trimming took 2 bases from V and 1 from J, leaving 8 bases between them. The germline gives CDR1 SNHLY, CDR2 FYNNEI. CDR3 length equals 14 residues. The CDR3 sequence: CASSERPGNTEAFF. The CDR3 DNA is TGTGCCAGCAGTGAACGTCCAGGGAACACTGAAGCTTTCTTT.

The chain employs TRBV2 and TRBJ2-7; D perhaps matches TRBD2 (5 bases). This CDR3 is 12 amino acids long. V lost 5 bases, J lost 7 bases, and 12 bases lay in between. Germline lookup yields CDR1 SNHLY and CDR2 FYNNEI. CDR3 sequence (DNA): TGTGCCAGCAGTTACGCCCAGCGGGAGCAGTACTTC. Its translation is CASSYAQREQYF. Full variable domain (rest looked up from reference TRBV2 and TRBJ2-7): EPEVTQTPSHQVTQMGQEVILRCVPISNHLYFYWYRQILGQKVEFLVSFYNNEISEKSEIFDDQFSVERPDGSNFTLKIRSTKLEDSAMYFCASSYAQREQYFGPGTRLTVT.

The chain has TRBV20-1 and TRBJ1-4; TRBD1 agrees at 7 bases. V trimming: 3 bases; J trimming: 8 bases; junction bases outside the gene matches: 6. Germline CDR1 is DFQATT and CDR2 is SNEGSKA (reference sequence). There are 13 residues in the CDR3. CDR3 DNA: TGCAGTGCTAGTACCGGGACAGACGAAAAACTGTTTTTT. Amino acid sequence: CSASTGTDEKLFF.

This clone occurred a few times. The chain has TRBV19 and TRBJ1-2; D not resolved. The CDR3 is made up of 13 amino acids. Germline CDR1 is LNHDA and CDR2 is SQIVND (reference sequence). Trimming pared 5 bases from V and 5 bases from J, leaving 12 bases between. The CDR3 coding sequence is TGTGCCAGTAGTGGCGCCAGGCGTTATGGCTACACCTTC. Translating it yields CASSGARRYGYTF.

The V gene is TRBV7-8, the J gene TRBJ1-5; D perhaps matches TRBD1 (6 bases). CDR3 length: 13 residues. Germline CDR1 is SGHVS and CDR2 is FQNEAQ. V gave up 6 bases and J gave up 3 bases, with 9 bases separating them. The chain's CDR3 is CASSYRANQPQHF. DNA of the CDR3: TGTGCCAGCAGTTACAGGGCCAATCAGCCCCAGCATTTT. The full variable domain, completed using reference TRBV7-8 and TRBJ1-5, is GAGVSQSPRYKVAKRGQDVALRCDPISGHVSLFWYQQALGQGPEFLTYFQNEAQLDKSGLPSDRFFAERPEGSVSTLKIQRTQQEDSAVYLCASSYRANQPQHFGDGTRLSIL.

Only one count was recorded for this clone. This rearrangement joins TRBV29-1 to TRBJ1-1; D remains unclear. The CDR3 has 12 residues. CDR1 is SQVTM and CDR2 is ANQGSEA in the germline V gene. Trimming pared 7 bases from V and 2 bases from J, leaving 11 bases between. This CDR3 is CSGRRGNTEAFF. DNA for the CDR3: TGCAGCGGTCGACGCGGTAACACTGAAGCTTTCTTT.

This chain joins TRBV10-3 and TRBJ2-4, with a weak D call TRBD1 (6 bases). Trimming pared 2 bases from V and 3 bases from J, leaving 17 bases between. The CDR3 sequence is 17 residues long. The V gene's germline CDR1 is ENHRY and CDR2 SYGVKD. The CDR3 loop is CAISEEPTQGGKNIQYF. The CDR3 DNA reads TGTGCCATCAGTGAGGAGCCAACACAGGGCGGCAAAAACATTCAGTACTTC.

The chain links TRBV5-1 to TRBJ2-3, with D possibly TRBD1 on 6 matching bases. CDR1 is SGHRS, CDR2 YFSETQ, per germline. The CDR3 has 14 amino acids. V lost 4 bases, J lost 2 bases, and 11 bases lay in between. The CDR3 coding sequence is TGCGCCAGCAGCGACGGACAGTTCACAGATACGCAGTATTTT. The encoded protein is CASSDGQFTDTQYF.

The chain couples TRBV12-3 or TRBV12-4 to TRBJ2-1; 7 bases match TRBD2. The CDR3 is made up of 13 amino acids. J lost 5 bases, V lost 4 bases, and 2 bases had no gene match. The CDR3 is CASSYGTNNEQFF. CDR3 sequence (DNA): TGTGCCAGCAGTTATGGGACTAACAATGAGCAGTTCTTC.

This chain connects TRBV5-1 to TRBJ2-6; 11 nucleotides align to TRBD1. CDR1 and CDR2 (germline): SGHRS, YFSETQ. The CDR3 runs to 17 residues. Germline trimming cut 3 bases from V and 3 bases from J; bases unmatched to any gene: 5. The CDR3 DNA is TGCGCCAGCAGCTCATGGACAGGGGGCAGTGGGGCCAACGTCCTGACTTTC. Protein product: CASSSWTGGSGANVLTF.

This clone was found a few times. J is TRBJ1-2 and V is TRBV6-1; 7 bases agree with TRBD1. From germline, CDR1 is MNHNS and CDR2 SASEGT. With 2 bases clipped from V and 8 bases from J, the junction kept 5 bases outside the gene matches. This CDR3 has 13 amino acids. The CDR3 DNA reads as TGTGCCAGCAGTGAAAGGGACAGAGGGGGCTACACCTTC. Translated, it gives CASSERDRGGYTF.

The chain uses TRBV4-1 and TRBJ2-5; a possible D gene is TRBD2 (5 bases). This CDR3 contains 14 residues. Germline CDR1 MGHRA, CDR2 YSYEKL. V lost 8 bases, J lost 2 bases, and 15 bases lay in between. CDR3 sequence reads: CASGPTREQETQYF. CDR3 coding DNA: TGCGCCAGCGGACCAACTAGGGAACAAGAGACCCAGTACTTC.

The chain has TRBV7-7 and TRBJ2-5; TRBD2 matches at 8 bases. The ends lost 5 bases at V and 5 bases at J; junction bases unmatched: 7. There are 14 residues in the CDR3. Germline CDR1 and CDR2: SSHAT and FNYEAQ (reference sequence). The CDR3 spells CASSLGGGSETQYF. DNA of the CDR3: TGTGCCAGCAGCCTCGGGGGGGGAAGCGAGACCCAGTACTTC.

This chain connects TRBV5-1 to TRBJ2-3; D is possibly TRBD2 (5 bases). Trimming removed 4 bases at V and 6 bases at J, with 21 bases between. The CDR3 is 16 amino acids. Germline V gene sequence: CDR1 SGHRS, CDR2 YFSETQ. Written as DNA, the CDR3 is TGCGCCAGCAGCCTGGGTTTATCCGGGGTAGGGGATACGCAGTATTTT. Translation gives CASSLGLSGVGDTQYF.

The chain uses TRBV15 and TRBJ2-3; weak D call: TRBD2 (5 bases). Trimming stripped 1 base from V and 0 bases from J, with 8 bases between. This CDR3 contains 15 residues. Germline CDR1 is LNHNV and CDR2 is YYDKDF (reference sequence). The CDR3 protein is CATSRGRTSTDTQYF. In nucleotides, the CDR3 is TGTGCCACCAGCAGAGGACGGACTAGCACAGATACGCAGTATTTT.

The gene calls are TRBV4-2 and TRBJ2-1, with 7 bases lining up with TRBD1. The germline CDR1 and CDR2 sequences are LGHNA and YNFKEQ. CDR3 length equals 21 residues. After removal of 0 bases from V and 6 bases from J, the junction contained 23 bases not matched to a gene. As DNA, the CDR3 is TGTGCCAGCAGCCAAGACGGGGCCAGTGAGACAGGGAACGTACGAGTCAATGAGCAGTTCTTC. It yields the protein CASSQDGASETGNVRVNEQFF.

This CDR3 is CASSQDLQGLGETQYF. The CDR3 nucleotides read TGCGCCAGCAGCCAAGATCTACAGGGATTGGGAGAGACCCAGTACTTC. The chain recombines TRBV4-3 with TRBJ2-5, with D possibly TRBD1 on 6 matching bases. Germline V CDR1 and CDR2: LGHNA, YSLEER. This CDR3 contains 16 residues. Trimming took 0 bases from V and 4 from J, leaving 15 bases between them.

This chain connects TRBV28 to TRBJ1-2; TRBD1 matches at 12 bases. V lost 6 bases, J lost 3 bases, and 8 bases stayed unmatched. The CDR3 totals 16 residues. In germline, CDR1 is MDHEN, CDR2 SYDVKM. The CDR3: CASSLPGQGAYYGYTF. CDR3 nucleotides: TGTGCCAGCAGCCTCCCGGGACAGGGGGCTTACTATGGCTACACCTTC.

The chain uses TRBV10-2 and TRBJ1-1; D unclear. CDR1 is WSHSY, CDR2 SAAADI, per germline. Between the trimmed V and J ends, which lost 4 bases and 10 bases, there was a span of 10 bases. The CDR3 is 11 residues long. The CDR3 DNA is TGCGCCAGCAGTGTTCCGGGTCGAGCTTTCTTT. This codes for CASSVPGRAFF.

This sequence joins TRBV27 and TRBJ2-3; no firm D call. Germline CDR1 is MNHEY and CDR2 is SMNVEV (reference sequence). CDR3 size: 12 residues. V dropped 2 bases and J dropped 14 bases, with 14 bases sitting between them. CDR3 nucleotide sequence: TGTGCCAGCAGTTTACCGTCACCAGGAATGTATTTT. Translating gives CASSLPSPGMYF.

The V and J genes are TRBV4-2 and TRBJ1-1, with D tentatively TRBD1 (6 bases). The CDR3 length is 15 residues. Germline assignment: CDR1 LGHNA and CDR2 YNFKEQ. Trimming left V 0 bases short and J 3 bases short, with 11 bases between. The CDR3 sequence is CASSQDTRQDTEAFF. The CDR3 coding sequence is TGTGCCAGCAGCCAAGATACGAGACAGGACACTGAAGCTTTCTTT.